The present entry profiles one T cell receptor beta chain with its context. These data come from a study of T cell responses to AZD1222 COVID-19 vaccine. Trimming pared 5 bases from V and 6 bases from J, leaving 7 bases between. This CDR3 comprises 11 residues. CDR1 is GTSNPN, CDR2 SVGIG, per germline (reference sequence). Only in-frame clones appear in the TCRdb table, and some are missing; sequencing was by immunoSEQ multiplex PCR. Here the sample spans about 70,000 clones, 80% to 90% being singletons. The chain uses TRBV30 and TRBJ2-2; D is unclear. The TCR sequence derives from an adult who received the AZD1222 COVID-19 vaccine. Sequences were derived from peripheral blood, sampled 28 days after the second AZD1222 dose. The CDR3 is CAWRDSGELFF. CDR3 in DNA: TGTGCCTGGCGTGATTCCGGGGAGCTGTTTTTT.